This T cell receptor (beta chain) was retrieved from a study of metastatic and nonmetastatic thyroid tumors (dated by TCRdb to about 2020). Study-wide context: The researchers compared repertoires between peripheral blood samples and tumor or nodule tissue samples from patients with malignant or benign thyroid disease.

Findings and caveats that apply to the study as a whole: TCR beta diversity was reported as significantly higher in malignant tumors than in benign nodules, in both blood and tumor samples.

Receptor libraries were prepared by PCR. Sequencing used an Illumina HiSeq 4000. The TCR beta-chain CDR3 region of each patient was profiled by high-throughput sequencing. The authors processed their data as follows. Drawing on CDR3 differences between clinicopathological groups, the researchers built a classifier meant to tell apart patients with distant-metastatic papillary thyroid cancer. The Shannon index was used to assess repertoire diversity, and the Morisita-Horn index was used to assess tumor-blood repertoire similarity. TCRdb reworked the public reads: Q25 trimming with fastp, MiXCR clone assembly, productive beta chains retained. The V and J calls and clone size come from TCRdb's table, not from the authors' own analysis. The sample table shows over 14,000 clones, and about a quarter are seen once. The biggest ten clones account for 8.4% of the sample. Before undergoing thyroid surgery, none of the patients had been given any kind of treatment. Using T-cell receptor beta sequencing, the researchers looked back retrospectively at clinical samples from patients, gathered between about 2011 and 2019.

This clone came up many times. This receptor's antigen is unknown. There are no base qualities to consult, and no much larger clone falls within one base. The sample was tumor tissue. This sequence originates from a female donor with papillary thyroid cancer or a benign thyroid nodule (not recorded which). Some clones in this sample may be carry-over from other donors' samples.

The CDR3 region: CASSTRVQETQYF. The sequenced DNA is TGTGCCAGCAGTACCCGGGTGCAAGAGACCCAGTACTTC. The chain couples TRBV27 to TRBJ2-5; no D gene can be assigned with confidence. Spanning cysteine to phenylalanine, the CDR3 consists of 13 amino acids. Kept here is only the CDR3 DNA, which spans 39 bases and is read in frame from base 1. The germline V gene (reference sequence) provides CDR1 MNHEY and CDR2 SMNVEV. V drops 5 bases and J drops 2 bases, leaving 9 bases in between.